This TCR beta chain is drawn from a study of cytomegalovirus exposure and HLA in healthy donors. Study-wide points: V- and J-gene trimming in TCR beta was tied to a missense DCLRE1C variant by an analysis performed later. Generally TCR sequences proved uncommon, though certain public TCRs appeared in numerous donors. By HLA locus, TCR association rates varied in a later analysis, with DRB1 showing the most and HLA-C the fewest. 150 or so TCR beta chains were listed as cytomegalovirus-associated.

After removal of 3 bases from V and 7 bases from J, the junction contained 6 bases not matched to a gene. This CDR3 comprises 14 residues. CDR1 and CDR2 (germline): MNHNS, SASEGT. In its sample, this clone was seen a few times. Its specificity is unknown. The PCR used 60 Vbeta and 13 Jbeta primers. Clones were read by immunoSEQ multiplex PCR, and TCRdb kept only the in-frame ones, dropping some. In the table there are about 190,000 clones, about 80% of which are singletons. This rearrangement joins TRBV6-1 to TRBJ2-7, with 10 bases matching TRBD1. What was sequenced was PBMCs. This TCR derives from a woman aged 45-60 years in good health and CMV-seropositive. CDR3 nucleotide sequence: TGTGCCAGCAGTGATGAGACAGGGGGCTGGGAGCAGTACTTC. Translating gives CASSDETGGWEQYF.